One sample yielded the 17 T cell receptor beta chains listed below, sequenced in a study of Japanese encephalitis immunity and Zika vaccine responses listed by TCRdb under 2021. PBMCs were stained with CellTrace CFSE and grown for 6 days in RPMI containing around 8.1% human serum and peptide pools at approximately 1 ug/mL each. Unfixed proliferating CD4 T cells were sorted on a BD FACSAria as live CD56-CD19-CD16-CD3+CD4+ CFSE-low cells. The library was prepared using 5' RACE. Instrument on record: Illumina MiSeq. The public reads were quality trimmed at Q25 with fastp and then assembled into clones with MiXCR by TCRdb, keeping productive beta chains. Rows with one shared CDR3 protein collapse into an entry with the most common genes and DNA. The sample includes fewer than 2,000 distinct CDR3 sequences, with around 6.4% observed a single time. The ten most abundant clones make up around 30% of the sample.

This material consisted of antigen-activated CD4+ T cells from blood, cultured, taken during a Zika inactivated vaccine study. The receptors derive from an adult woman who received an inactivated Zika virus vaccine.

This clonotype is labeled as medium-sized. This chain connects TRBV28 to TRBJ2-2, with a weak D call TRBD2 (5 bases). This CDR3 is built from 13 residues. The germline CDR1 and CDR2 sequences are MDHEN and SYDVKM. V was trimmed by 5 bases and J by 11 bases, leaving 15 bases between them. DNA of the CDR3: TGTGCCAGCAGTACTCCTAGCCCCCCAGAGCTGTTTTTT. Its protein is CASSTPSPPELFF.

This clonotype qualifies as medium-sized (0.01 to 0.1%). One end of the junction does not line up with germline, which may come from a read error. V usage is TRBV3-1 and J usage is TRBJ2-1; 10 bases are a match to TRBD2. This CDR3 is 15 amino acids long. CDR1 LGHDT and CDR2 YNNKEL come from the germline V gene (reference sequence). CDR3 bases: TGTGCCAGCACCCAACTAGCGGGGAGGGCTAATGAGCAGTTCTTC. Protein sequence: CASTQLAGRANEQFF.

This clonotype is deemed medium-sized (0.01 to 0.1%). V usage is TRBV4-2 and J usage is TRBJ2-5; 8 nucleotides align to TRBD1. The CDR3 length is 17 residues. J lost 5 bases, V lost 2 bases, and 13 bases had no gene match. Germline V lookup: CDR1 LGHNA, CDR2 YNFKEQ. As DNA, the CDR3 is TGTGCCAGCAGCCAAAAAAACGCCGGACAGGGTGGCGAGACCCAGTACTTC. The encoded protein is CASSQKNAGQGGETQYF.

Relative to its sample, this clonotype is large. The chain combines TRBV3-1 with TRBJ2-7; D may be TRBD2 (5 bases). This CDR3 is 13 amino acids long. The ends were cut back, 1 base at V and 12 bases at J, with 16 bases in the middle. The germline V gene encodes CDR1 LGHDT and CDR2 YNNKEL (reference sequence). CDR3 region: CASSQGGLPKTYF. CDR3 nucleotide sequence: TGTGCCAGCAGCCAAGGTGGACTGCCGAAGACGTACTTC.

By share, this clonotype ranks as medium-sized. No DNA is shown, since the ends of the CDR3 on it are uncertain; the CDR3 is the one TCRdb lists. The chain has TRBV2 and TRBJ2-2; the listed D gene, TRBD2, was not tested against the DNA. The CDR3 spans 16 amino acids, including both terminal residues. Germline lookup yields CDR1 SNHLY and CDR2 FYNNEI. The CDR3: CASSEPAGGTPGSCFF.

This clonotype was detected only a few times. CDR3 region: CASSGVTGAYEQYF. In DNA form, the CDR3 reads TGCGCCAGCAGCGGTGTTACAGGGGCCTACGAGCAGTACTTC. The chain recombines TRBV5-1 with TRBJ2-7, with 7 bases identical to TRBD1. In germline, CDR1 is SGHRS, CDR2 YFSETQ. This CDR3 contains 14 residues. V was pared by 4 bases and J by 2 bases, with 6 bases of the junction left unmatched.

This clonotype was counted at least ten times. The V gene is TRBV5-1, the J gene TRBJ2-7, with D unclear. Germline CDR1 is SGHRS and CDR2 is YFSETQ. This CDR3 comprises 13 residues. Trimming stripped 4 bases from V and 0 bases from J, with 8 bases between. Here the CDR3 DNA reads TGCGCCAGCAGCCCGGGCCTCTCCTACGAGCAGTACTTC. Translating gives CASSPGLSYEQYF.

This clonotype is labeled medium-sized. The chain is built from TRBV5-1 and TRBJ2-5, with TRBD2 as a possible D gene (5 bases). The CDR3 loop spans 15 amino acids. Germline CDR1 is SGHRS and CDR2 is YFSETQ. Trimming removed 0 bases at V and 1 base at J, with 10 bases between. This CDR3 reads CASSLVDSTQETQYF. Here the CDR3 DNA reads TGCGCCAGCAGCTTGGTGGACTCCACCCAAGAGACCCAGTACTTC.

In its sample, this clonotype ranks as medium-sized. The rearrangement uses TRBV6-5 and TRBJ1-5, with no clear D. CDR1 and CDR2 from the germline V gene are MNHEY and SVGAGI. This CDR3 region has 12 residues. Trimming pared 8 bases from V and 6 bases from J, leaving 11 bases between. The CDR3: CASGPGSQPQHF. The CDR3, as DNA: TGTGCCAGCGGCCCGGGGTCTCAGCCCCAGCATTTT.

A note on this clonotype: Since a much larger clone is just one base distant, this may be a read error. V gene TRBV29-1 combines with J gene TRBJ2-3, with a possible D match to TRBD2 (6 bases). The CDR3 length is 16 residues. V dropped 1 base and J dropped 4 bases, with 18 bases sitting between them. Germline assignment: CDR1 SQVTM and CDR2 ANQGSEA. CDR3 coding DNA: TGCAGCGTTGAAGGATCGCGGGGTCGGGGCTCAGATACGCAGTATTTT. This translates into CSVEGSRGRGSDTQYF.

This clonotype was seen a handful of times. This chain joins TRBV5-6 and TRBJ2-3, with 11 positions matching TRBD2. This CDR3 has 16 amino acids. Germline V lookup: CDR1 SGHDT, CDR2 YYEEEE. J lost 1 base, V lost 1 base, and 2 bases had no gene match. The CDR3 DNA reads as TGTGCCAGCAGCTTGACTAGCGGGGGCCGCACAGATACGCAGTATTTT. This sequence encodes CASSLTSGGRTDTQYF.

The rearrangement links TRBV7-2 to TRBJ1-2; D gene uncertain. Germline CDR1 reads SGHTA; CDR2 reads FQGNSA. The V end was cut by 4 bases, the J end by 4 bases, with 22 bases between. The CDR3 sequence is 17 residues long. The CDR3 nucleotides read TGTGCCAGCAGCTCGGGGAGTCGGGTTGGCTTAATCTATGGCTACACCTTC. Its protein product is CASSSGSRVGLIYGYTF. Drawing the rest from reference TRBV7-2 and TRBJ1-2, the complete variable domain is GAGVSQSPSNKVTEKGKDVELRCDPISGHTALYWYRQSLGQGLEFLIYFQGNSAPDKSGLPSDRFSAERTGGSVSTLTIQRTQQEDSAVYLCASSSGSRVGLIYGYTFGSGTRLTVV.

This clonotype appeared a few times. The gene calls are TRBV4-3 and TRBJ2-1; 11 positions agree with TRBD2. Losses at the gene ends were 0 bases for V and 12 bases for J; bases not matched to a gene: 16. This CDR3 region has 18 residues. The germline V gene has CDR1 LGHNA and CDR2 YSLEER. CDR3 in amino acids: CASSQDGGSGGGLGRQFF. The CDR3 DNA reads TGCGCCAGCAGCCAAGATGGCGGTAGCGGGGGGGGACTGGGCAGGCAGTTCTTC.

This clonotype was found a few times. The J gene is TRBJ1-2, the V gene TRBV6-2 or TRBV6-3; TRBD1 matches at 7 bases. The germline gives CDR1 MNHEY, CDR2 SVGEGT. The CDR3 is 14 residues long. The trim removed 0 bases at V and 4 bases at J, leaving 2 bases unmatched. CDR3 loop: CASSYSAGGYGYTF. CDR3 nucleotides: TGTGCCAGCAGTTACTCGGCAGGGGGCTATGGCTACACCTTC.

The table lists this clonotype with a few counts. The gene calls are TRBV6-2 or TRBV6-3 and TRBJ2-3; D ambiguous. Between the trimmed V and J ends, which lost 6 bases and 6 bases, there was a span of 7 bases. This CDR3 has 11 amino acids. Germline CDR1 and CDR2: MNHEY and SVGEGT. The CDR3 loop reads CASSQRDTQYF. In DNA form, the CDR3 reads TGTGCCAGCAGCCAGAGGGATACGCAGTATTTT.

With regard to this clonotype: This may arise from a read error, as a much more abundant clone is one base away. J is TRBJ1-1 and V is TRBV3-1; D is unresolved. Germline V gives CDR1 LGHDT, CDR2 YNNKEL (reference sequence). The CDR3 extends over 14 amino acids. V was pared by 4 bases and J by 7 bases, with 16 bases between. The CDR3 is CASSRPGRLIEAFF. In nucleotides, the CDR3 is TGTGCCAGCAGCCGCCCAGGTCGTCTGATTGAAGCTTTCTTT. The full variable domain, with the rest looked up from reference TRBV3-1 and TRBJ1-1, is DTAVSQTPKYLVTQMGNDKSIKCEQNLGHDTMYWYKQDSKKFLKIMFSYNNKELIINETVPNRFSPKSPDKAHLNLHINSLELGDSAVYFCASSRPGRLIEAFFGQGTRLTVV.

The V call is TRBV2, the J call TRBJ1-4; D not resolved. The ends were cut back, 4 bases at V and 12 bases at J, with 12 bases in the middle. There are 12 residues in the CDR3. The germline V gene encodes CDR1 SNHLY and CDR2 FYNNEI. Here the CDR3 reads CASSGGGRELFF. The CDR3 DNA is TGTGCCAGCAGTGGGGGTGGACGGGAACTGTTTTTT.